Listed here are 21 T cell receptor beta chains from one sample, sequenced in a study of neoadjuvant anti-PD-1 for oral cavity cancer. Time point indicated: after neoadjuvant nivolumab, at surgical resection. Here immunoSEQ multiplex PCR was the method, and the copy in TCRdb shows in-frame clones only, minus some. The sample has around 67,000 clones, about nine tenths seen once. The sample was PBMCs, taken after nivolumab (anti-PD-1) treatment. All receptors come from a person between 35 and 79 years old with oral cavity squamous cell carcinoma.

This clone was recorded once. V usage is TRBV6-1 and J usage is TRBJ1-1; D is possibly TRBD1 (5 bases). Germline lookup yields CDR1 MNHNS and CDR2 SASEGT. The CDR3 length is 13 residues. Trimming cost V 5 bases and J 11 bases, with 18 bases left between them. The CDR3 DNA is TGTGCCAGCAGTTCCGGGACGCACGGCGGGGCTTTCTTT. This codes for CASSSGTHGGAFF.

J is TRBJ2-5 and V is TRBV5-1; weak D call: TRBD1 (5 bases). CDR3 length: 13 amino acids. Germline CDR1 SGHRS, CDR2 YFSETQ. V dropped 2 bases and J dropped 2 bases, with 7 bases sitting between them. The CDR3 DNA reads TGCGCCAGCAGCTTCCCAGGGCAAGAGACCCAGTACTTC. Translating it yields CASSFPGQETQYF.

The chain employs TRBV10-3 and TRBJ1-2, with TRBD1 matching over 9 bases. Unmatched junction bases numbered 4, after V lost 6 bases and J lost 5 bases. The CDR3 runs 13 residues. Germline CDR1 ENHRY, CDR2 SYGVKD. CDR3 coding DNA: TGTGCCATCAGACCCGGACAGGGGTATGGCTACACCTTC. It translates to CAIRPGQGYGYTF.

The J gene is TRBJ2-7, the V gene TRBV4-1; 7 positions agree with TRBD1. The germline gives CDR1 MGHRA, CDR2 YSYEKL. The CDR3 runs to 13 residues. The V segment lost 4 bases and the J segment 7 bases; nucleotides outside the gene matches: 7. Here the CDR3 reads CASSPGGIEEQYF. CDR3 coding DNA: TGCGCCAGCAGCCCAGGGGGAATAGAGGAGCAGTACTTC.

V is TRBV7-2 and J is TRBJ1-4; maybe TRBD1 (5 bases). The CDR3 runs to 15 residues. V lost 4 bases and J lost 7, with 16 bases in between. Germline lookup yields CDR1 SGHTA and CDR2 FQGNSA. The CDR3 spells CASSSGGVGREKLFF. The DNA of the CDR3 is TGTGCCAGCAGCTCAGGCGGAGTGGGGCGTGAAAAACTGTTTTTT. Variable domain in full (rest from reference TRBV7-2 and TRBJ1-4): GAGVSQSPSNKVTEKGKDVELRCDPISGHTALYWYRQSLGQGLEFLIYFQGNSAPDKSGLPSDRFSAERTGGSVSTLTIQRTQQEDSAVYLCASSSGGVGREKLFFGSGTQLSVL.

The chain employs TRBV19 and TRBJ1-2, with 9 bases identical to TRBD1. The V segment lost 5 bases and the J segment 8 bases; nucleotides outside the gene matches: 15. In germline, CDR1 is LNHDA, CDR2 SQIVND (reference sequence). This CDR3 is 16 amino acids long. CDR3 amino acids: CASSLLPGQGIKGYTF. DNA of the CDR3: TGTGCCAGTAGTCTGCTACCGGGACAGGGTATAAAAGGCTACACCTTC.

V gene TRBV7-8 combines with J gene TRBJ2-7; D is undetermined. Deletions cut 5 bases from V and 4 bases from J, with 9 bases between. CDR1 and CDR2 (germline): SGHVS, FQNEAQ. This CDR3 is built from 12 residues. The CDR3 DNA follows: TGTGCCAGCAGCCCCTACCCTTACGAGCAGTACTTC. As protein: CASSPYPYEQYF.

The chain uses TRBV25-1 and TRBJ1-2; D uncertain. CDR3 length: 11 residues. V was pared by 4 bases and J by 7 bases, with 7 bases between. Germline-derived CDR1 and CDR2 are MGHDK and SYGVNS. The CDR3 bases are TGTGCCAGCAGTGCCGGTCCTGGCTACACCTTC. Protein product: CASSAGPGYTF.

The chain is built from TRBV9 and TRBJ2-3, with 8 bases matching TRBD1. Unmatched junction bases numbered 4, after V lost 1 base and J lost 6 bases. Per germline, CDR1 SGDLS and CDR2 YYNGEE. The CDR3 contains 14 residues. The CDR3 sequence: CASSVRQGADTQYF. Written as DNA, the CDR3 is TGTGCCAGCAGCGTACGGCAGGGGGCTGATACGCAGTATTTT.

The chain combines TRBV6-1 with TRBJ1-1; the D gene is possibly TRBD1 (5 bases). Germline V gene lookup returns CDR1 MNHNS and CDR2 SASEGT. The CDR3 consists of 15 residues. V was pared by 4 bases and J by 0 bases, with 12 bases between. CDR3 amino acids: CASSGDWGLNTEAFF. DNA of the CDR3: TGTGCCAGCAGTGGGGACTGGGGACTGAACACTGAAGCTTTCTTT.

The rearrangement uses TRBV19 and TRBJ2-5; 8 bases match TRBD1. Germline V gene lookup returns CDR1 LNHDA and CDR2 SQIVND (reference sequence). J lost 4 bases, V lost 5 bases, and 6 bases had no gene match. The CDR3 is made up of 14 amino acids. The CDR3: CASSSGQVGETQYF. The CDR3, as DNA: TGTGCCAGTAGTTCGGGACAGGTGGGAGAGACCCAGTACTTC.

This clone was counted a few times. V usage is TRBV19 and J usage is TRBJ1-2, with D perhaps TRBD1 (6 bases). The germline V gene encodes CDR1 LNHDA and CDR2 SQIVND (reference sequence). The CDR3 contains 13 residues. Trimming took 4 bases from V and 7 from J, leaving 13 bases between them. The CDR3, as DNA: TGTGCCAGTAGTAATACAGGGAAGGGTGGCTACACCTTC. Amino acids: CASSNTGKGGYTF. Using reference TRBV19 and TRBJ1-2 for the parts outside the CDR3, the full variable domain is DGGITQSPKYLFRKEGQNVTLSCEQNLNHDAMYWYRQDPGQGLRLIYYSQIVNDFQKGDIAEGYSVSREKKESFPLTVTSAQKNPTAFYLCASSNTGKGGYTFGSGTRLTVV.

The V gene is TRBV10-3, the J gene TRBJ1-5; possible D gene TRBD1, 6 bases. This CDR3 comprises 14 residues. Per germline, CDR1 ENHRY and CDR2 SYGVKD. Between the trimmed V and J ends, which lost 6 bases and 0 bases, there was a span of 9 bases. The CDR3 DNA sequence: TGTGCCATCAGCAGGGGAGATAGCAATCAGCCCCAGCATTTT. Encoded protein: CAISRGDSNQPQHF.

The chain uses TRBV11-2 and TRBJ2-3, with D perhaps matching TRBD1 or TRBD2 (6 bases each). Between the trimmed V and J ends, which lost 2 bases and 0 bases, there was a span of 12 bases. CDR3 length: 16 residues. The germline V gene has CDR1 SGHAT and CDR2 FQNNGV. The CDR3 here is CASSLRLGGSTDTQYF. DNA of the CDR3: TGTGCCAGCAGCTTAAGGTTGGGGGGCAGCACAGATACGCAGTATTTT.

This clone was found once. The chain joins TRBV28 to TRBJ2-3; TRBD1 matches 7 bases. This CDR3 contains 14 residues. With 4 bases clipped from V and 1 base from J, the junction kept 2 bases outside the gene matches. Germline CDR1 reads MDHEN; CDR2 reads SYDVKM. CDR3 loop: CASSSDRGTDTQYF. The CDR3 nucleotides read TGTGCCAGCAGTTCAGACAGGGGCACAGATACGCAGTATTTT.

V gene TRBV21-1 combines with J gene TRBJ1-5. TRBV21-1 is a known pseudogene. The CDR3 consists of 18 residues. The CDR3 spells CASSKALFTDYSNQPQHF. CDR3 DNA sequence: TGTGCCAGCAGCAAAGCCCTTTTTACAGACTATAGCAATCAGCCCCAGCATTTT.

This chain connects TRBV5-5 to TRBJ1-2; D is possibly TRBD1 (6 bases). CDR3 length: 17 residues. V was shortened by 4 bases and J by 0 bases, with 19 bases between the two germline ends. Germline CDR1 SGHKS, CDR2 YYEKEE (reference sequence). CDR3 in amino acids: CASSMIGGARSNYGYTF. CDR3 sequence (DNA): TGTGCCAGCAGCATGATTGGGGGCGCGAGGTCTAACTATGGCTACACCTTC.

This chain uses TRBV7-2 with TRBJ1-2, with D tentatively TRBD1 (5 bases). Trimming removed 4 bases at V and 0 bases at J, with 12 bases between. There are 15 residues in the CDR3. The germline V gene has CDR1 SGHTA and CDR2 FQGNSA. CDR3 bases: TGTGCCAGCAGCTCCCTGGGGGGATCTAACTATGGCTACACCTTC. It is translated as CASSSLGGSNYGYTF.

The V and J genes are TRBV29-1 and TRBJ2-7; maybe TRBD1 (5 bases). The CDR3 has 12 amino acids. V lost 6 bases to trimming and J lost 4 bases, with 13 bases between them. From germline, CDR1 is SQVTM and CDR2 ANQGSEA. The CDR3 DNA reads as TGCAGCGTGGAGACAGCGCTGTACGAGCAGTACTTC. Translation gives CSVETALYEQYF.

This rearrangement joins TRBV28 to TRBJ2-7; a possible D gene is TRBD2 (5 bases). CDR3 length equals 14 residues. Trimming shortened V by 0 bases and J by 6 bases, and 12 bases separated the two germline ends. The germline CDR1 and CDR2 sequences are MDHEN and SYDVKM. CDR3 sequence: CASSLWDSLREQYF. Written as DNA, the CDR3 is TGTGCCAGCAGTTTATGGGACTCCCTCCGCGAGCAGTACTTC.

The chain employs TRBV2 and TRBJ1-2; 8 nucleotides match TRBD1. Trimming cost V 11 bases and J 2 bases; bases outside gene matches: 7. Germline V gene lookup returns CDR1 SNHLY and CDR2 FYNNEI. The length of the CDR3 is 13 residues. The CDR3 DNA follows: TGTGCCCGTTGGGCAGGGGGCAACTATGGCTACACCTTC. Residues: CARWAGGNYGYTF.